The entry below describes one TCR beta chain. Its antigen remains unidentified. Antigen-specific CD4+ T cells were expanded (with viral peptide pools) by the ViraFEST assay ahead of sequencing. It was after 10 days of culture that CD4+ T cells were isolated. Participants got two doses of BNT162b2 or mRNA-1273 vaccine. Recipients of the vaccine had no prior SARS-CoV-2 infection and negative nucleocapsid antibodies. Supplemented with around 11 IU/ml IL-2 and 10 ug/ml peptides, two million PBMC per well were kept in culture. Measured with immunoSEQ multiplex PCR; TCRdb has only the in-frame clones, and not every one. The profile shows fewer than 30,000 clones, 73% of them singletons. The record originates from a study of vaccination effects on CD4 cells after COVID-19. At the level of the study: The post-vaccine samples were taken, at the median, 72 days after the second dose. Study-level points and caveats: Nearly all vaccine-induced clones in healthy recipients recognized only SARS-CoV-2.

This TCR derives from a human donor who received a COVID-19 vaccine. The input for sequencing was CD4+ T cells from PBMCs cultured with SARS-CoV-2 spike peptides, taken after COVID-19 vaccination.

CDR3 amino acids: CASRSGGAHNEQFF. DNA of the CDR3: TGCGCCAGCAGGAGCGGGGGGGCCCACAATGAGCAGTTCTTC. This chain uses TRBV5-1 with TRBJ2-1; 10 bases fit TRBD2. CDR1 and CDR2 from the germline V gene are SGHRS and YFSETQ. The CDR3 consists of 14 residues. V was clipped by 5 bases and J by 5 bases; unmatched bases: 4. Complete variable domain (other parts from reference TRBV5-1 and TRBJ2-1): KAGVTQTPRYLIKTRGQQVTLSCSPISGHRSVSWYQQTPGQGLQFLFEYFSETQRNKGNFPGRFSGRQFSNSRSEMNVSTLELGDSALYLCASRSGGAHNEQFFGPGTRLTVL.